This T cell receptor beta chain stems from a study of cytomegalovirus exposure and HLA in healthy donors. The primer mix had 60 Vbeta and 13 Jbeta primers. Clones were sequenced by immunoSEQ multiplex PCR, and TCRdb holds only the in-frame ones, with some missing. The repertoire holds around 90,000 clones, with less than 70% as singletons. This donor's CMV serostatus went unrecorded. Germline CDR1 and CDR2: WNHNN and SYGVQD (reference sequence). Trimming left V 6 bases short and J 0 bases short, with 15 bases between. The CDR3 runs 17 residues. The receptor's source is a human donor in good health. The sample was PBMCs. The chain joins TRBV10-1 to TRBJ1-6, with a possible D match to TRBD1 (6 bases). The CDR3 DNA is TGCGCCAGCAGCCCGGACAGCCTGTTCTCCTATAATTCACCCCTCCACTTT. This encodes CASSPDSLFSYNSPLHF.